Reported below is one T cell receptor (beta chain). As yet, its antigen is unknown. In germline, CDR1 is SGHRS, CDR2 YFSETQ. The CDR3 has 13 residues. The ends were cut back, 4 bases at V and 8 bases at J, with 16 bases in the middle. Donors were Caucasian adults residing in Nashville, Tennessee, USA. Naive CD4+ cells were CD45RA-selected; the remaining cells were memory. The sample comes from a study of shared clonotypes between healthy human individuals. Points from the study as a whole: Clonotypes shared by all four donors outscored non-shared clonotypes in generation probability. With few donors, the genetic and exposure-history diversity represented was limited.

Here immunoSEQ multiplex PCR was the method, and the copy in TCRdb shows in-frame clones only, minus some. The sample records roughly 1,500,000 clones, 95% to 99% being singletons. This sequence was found in a man aged 25 to 40 in good health. The sample comprised naive CD4+ T cells sorted from blood. Described subset: CD45RA+ positively selected. The chain uses TRBV5-1 and TRBJ2-7; D remains unclear. The CDR3 coding sequence is TGCGCCAGCAGCCCTGCAGGAATCCCACAGCAGTACTTC. It translates to CASSPAGIPQQYF.